The 5 T cell receptor beta chains presented below share a single source sample, sequenced in a study of CXCR3-negative and CXCR3-positive naive CD8 T cells. Study-level findings and limits: Relative to CXCR3-negative naive cells, CXCR3-positive naive cells had more hydrophobic TRB CDR3s.

Researchers prepared the TRB cDNA libraries using 5' RACE with UMI labels. TCRdb reprocessed the 5' RACE reads, keeping one entry per CDR3 protein, no DNA. This sample's clone table lists roughly 110,000 distinct CDR3 sequences. Their antigens are not known. Sequenced: naive CXCR3+ CD8+ T cells from blood. Subset indicated: CD45RO-CCR7+CD27+CD95- naive CD8+ T cells expressing CXCR3 (TNR3+). These receptors all stem from a human donor in good health. Some clones in this sample may be carry-over from other donors' samples.

This chain connects TRBV6-6 to TRBJ2-2; TCRdb's D gene call, TRBD1, goes unchecked for lack of DNA. The V gene's germline CDR1 is MNHNY and CDR2 SVGAGI (reference sequence). The CDR3 consists of 13 residues. The CDR3 is CASNQGNTGELFF.

The chain has TRBV4-3 and TRBJ2-6; the D gene TCRdb calls, TRBD1, cannot be checked with no DNA. The CDR3 totals 15 residues. Germline V gene lookup returns CDR1 LGHNA and CDR2 YSLEER. The CDR3 loop reads CASSHNPGGANVLTF.

The chain combines TRBV27 with TRBJ2-1; TCRdb's D call of TRBD1 is untestable without DNA. This CDR3 is built from 14 residues. Germline loops: CDR1 MNHEY, CDR2 SMNVEV (reference sequence). The CDR3 here is CASSGGLASNEQFF.

The V and J genes are TRBV15 and TRBJ1-5. Germline CDR1 LNHNV, CDR2 YYDKDF (reference sequence). This CDR3 has 16 residues. The CDR3 spells CATSRDQSYSNQPQHF.

The V call is TRBV28, the J call TRBJ1-2; the TCRdb call, TRBD1, lacks DNA for checking. CDR1 is MDHEN and CDR2 is SYDVKM in the germline V gene. The CDR3 totals 13 residues. The CDR3 spells CASGRTRGYGSTF.